Sequencing of this TCR beta chain was carried out in a study of cytomegalovirus exposure and HLA in healthy donors. With 60 Vbeta and 13 Jbeta primers, the PCR was carried out. Profiled with immunoSEQ multiplex PCR; TCRdb holds only in-frame clones, not every one. The repertoire includes about 250,000 clones, under 80% of them detected once, and approximately 2.1% sits in the top ten. Those who donated were healthy bone marrow donors. Germline V gene data show CDR1 as MNHEY and CDR2 as SMNVEV (reference sequence). V lost 5 bases and J 2 bases, leaving 7 bases between the germline ends. The CDR3 has 13 amino acids. Notes on this clone: What it binds is not known.

The study, taken as a whole, reports: A later analysis linked roughly 17,000 TCR beta sequences to HLA alleles at 0.05 false discovery rate. Segments of the TCR beta V type were, in most cases, productive about 90% or about 30% of the time in an earlier analysis.

Sequenced input: PBMCs. The J gene is TRBJ1-3, the V gene TRBV27, with D uncertain. The receptor comes from a female donor in good health and CMV-seronegative. CDR3 residues: CASSTSPGNTIYF. CDR3 sequence (DNA): TGTGCCAGCAGTACATCCCCTGGAAACACCATATATTTT.